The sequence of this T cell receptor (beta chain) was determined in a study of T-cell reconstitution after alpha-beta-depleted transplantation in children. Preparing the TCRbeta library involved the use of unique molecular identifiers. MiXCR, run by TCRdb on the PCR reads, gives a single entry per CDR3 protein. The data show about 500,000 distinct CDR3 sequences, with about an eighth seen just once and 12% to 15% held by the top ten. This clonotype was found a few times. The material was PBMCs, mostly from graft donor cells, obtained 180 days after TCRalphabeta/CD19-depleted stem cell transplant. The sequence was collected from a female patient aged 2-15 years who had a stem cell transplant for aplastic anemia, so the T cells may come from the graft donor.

The CDR3 here is CASSQDRGYTGELFF. CDR3 nucleotides: TGCGCCAGCAGCCAAGATCGGGGCTACACCGGGGAGCTGTTTTTT. The chain carries TRBV4-3 and TRBJ2-2; D possibly matches TRBD1 or TRBD2 (5 bases each). CDR1 and CDR2 (germline): LGHNA, YSLEER. CDR3 length: 15 amino acids. V dropped 0 bases and J dropped 3 bases, with 8 bases sitting between them.